These 18 T cell receptor beta chains originate from one sample sequenced in a study of regulatory T cells in long-lasting Graves disease. Researchers made TCR beta libraries by using iRepertoire HTBI primers and running Arm-PCR on CDR3 regions. One entry per CDR3 protein results from TCRdb running MiXCR on the multiplex PCR reads. The sample records hundreds of thousands of distinct CDR3 sequences, roughly 20% being singletons. Time point described: persistent/refractory GD, antithyroid drugs over 5 years with positive TRAb. Extracted PBMC RNA gave rise to the TCR library. The sequences come from peripheral blood mononuclear cells (PBMCs), collected when the disease was refractory, from a patient treated with antithyroid drugs. These receptors were taken from a female donor with Graves disease.

This clonotype was observed a few times. This rearrangement joins TRBV10-2 to TRBJ2-5; 7 bases agree with TRBD2. J was trimmed by 2 bases and V by 7 bases; bases with no gene match: 7. Germline CDR1 and CDR2: WSHSY and SAAADI. The CDR3 is made up of 14 amino acids. The DNA for the CDR3 is TGCGCCAGCACCCCCTGGGAGGGTCAAGAGACCCAGTACTTC. Its protein product is CASTPWEGQETQYF.

The gene calls are TRBV19 and TRBJ2-2; TRBD2 agrees at 10 bases. CDR3 length equals 15 residues. CDR1 and CDR2 (germline): LNHDA, SQIVND (reference sequence). Trimming removed 5 bases from V and 5 bases from J; junction bases left unmatched: 5. The CDR3 reads CASSSIAGGTGELFF. The DNA of the CDR3 is TGTGCCAGTAGTTCTATAGCGGGGGGAACCGGGGAGCTGTTTTTT.

This clonotype has a count of ten or more. This chain connects TRBV28 to TRBJ2-7; 9 positions match TRBD2. This CDR3 contains 16 residues. Per germline, CDR1 MDHEN and CDR2 SYDVKM. Trimming took 4 bases from V and 0 from J; bases not matched to a gene: 7. The CDR3 region has the DNA TGTGCCAGCAGTTCGCCCGGCGGGAGGGCCTCCTACGAGCAGTACTTC. This encodes CASSSPGGRASYEQYF.

On this clonotype: This may stem from a read error, because a much larger clone lies one nucleotide away. This chain joins TRBV15 and TRBJ2-5, with 8 bases matching TRBD2. The germline V gene encodes CDR1 LNHNV and CDR2 YYDKDF (reference sequence). The CDR3 is made up of 16 amino acids. The CDR3, as DNA: TGTGCCACCAGCAGAGATCGGGGGGGGGTTCAAGGGACCCAGTACTTC. Translation gives CATSRDRGGVQGTQYF.

This clonotype was found many times. The V call is TRBV3-1, the J call TRBJ2-5, with 11 bases lining up with TRBD2. CDR1 and CDR2 from the germline V gene are LGHDT and YNNKEL (reference sequence). The V gene end was trimmed by 2 bases and the J gene end by 11 bases; junction bases not matched to a gene: 1. This CDR3 is 12 amino acids long. CDR3 residues: CASSQRTSGQYF. CDR3 DNA sequence: TGTGCCAGCAGCCAACGGACTAGCGGGCAGTACTTC.

This clonotype has only a few counts. The CDR3 region is CASSQESLINSPLHF. CDR3 sequence (DNA): TGCGCCAGCAGCCAAGAATCCCTTATAAATTCACCCCTCCACTTT. V usage is TRBV4-1 and J usage is TRBJ1-6; D is uncertain. Trimming took off 0 bases at V and 7 bases at J, with 10 bases between the two ends. Germline values: CDR1 MGHRA, CDR2 YSYEKL. The CDR3 consists of 15 residues.

This clonotype was seen more than once but under ten times. The chain uses TRBV20-1 and TRBJ2-7, with a possible D match to TRBD2 (5 bases). Trimming took 6 bases from V and 7 from J, leaving 16 bases between them. CDR1 is DFQATT, CDR2 SNEGSKA, per germline (reference sequence). The CDR3 consists of 12 residues. CDR3 DNA sequence: TGCAGTGCCTCCGGGGAGTTTGAGGAGCAGTACTTC. Its translation is CSASGEFEEQYF.

In its sample, this clonotype was seen many times. This chain links TRBV3-1 with TRBJ2-2; D not certain. Germline assignment: CDR1 LGHDT and CDR2 YNNKEL (reference sequence). V lost 7 bases, J lost 6 bases, and 9 bases lay in between. This CDR3 region has 12 residues. In DNA, the CDR3 is TGTGCCAGCATATCTACCCCCGGGGAGCTGTTTTTT. Protein sequence: CASISTPGELFF.

The table lists this clonotype with many counts. This chain joins TRBV7-2 and TRBJ2-7; D remains unclear. The CDR3 contains 15 residues. V was cut by 1 base and J by 3 bases, with 13 bases left in between. The V gene's germline CDR1 is SGHTA and CDR2 FQGNSA. This CDR3 is CASSLGLARHYEQYF. The CDR3 region has the DNA TGTGCCAGCAGCTTAGGATTGGCACGGCACTACGAGCAGTACTTC. Full variable domain (rest looked up from reference TRBV7-2 and TRBJ2-7): GAGVSQSPSNKVTEKGKDVELRCDPISGHTALYWYRQSLGQGLEFLIYFQGNSAPDKSGLPSDRFSAERTGGSVSTLTIQRTQQEDSAVYLCASSLGLARHYEQYFGPGTRLTVT.

Notes on this clonotype: This may arise from a read error, as a much more abundant clone is one base away. This rearrangement joins TRBV28 to TRBJ2-7; D not resolved. The V gene lost 7 bases and the J gene lost 0 bases, with 7 bases spanning the gap. Germline CDR1 reads MDHEN; CDR2 reads SYDVKM. The CDR3 covers 12 residues. The DNA for the CDR3 is TGTGCCAGCAATAAAAGCTCCTACGAGCAGTACTTC. It specifies CASNKSSYEQYF.

This clonotype was detected a few times. The DNA of the CDR3 is TGTGCCAGCAGCTCGGGAAAGTTCCCCAATGAGCAGTTCTTC. It encodes CASSSGKFPNEQFF. This chain links TRBV7-2 with TRBJ2-1; possible D gene TRBD2, 5 bases. Germline V CDR1 and CDR2: SGHTA, FQGNSA. V was cut by 4 bases and J by 6 bases, with 13 bases left in between. This CDR3 has 14 residues.

The rearrangement links TRBV20-1 to TRBJ2-7; tentatively, D is TRBD2 (6 bases). Germline CDR1 is DFQATT and CDR2 is SNEGSKA (reference sequence). Trimming took off 1 base at V and 3 bases at J, with 25 bases between the two ends. The CDR3 is 18 residues long. The CDR3, as DNA: TGCAGTGCTAGAGGGGCCGGAGGGGCAACAAACATTCTCTACGAGCAGTACTTC. It specifies CSARGAGGATNILYEQYF.

The CDR3 is CASGLVERNYGYTF. The CDR3 DNA follows: TGTGCTAGTGGTTTGGTAGAAAGGAACTATGGCTACACCTTC. The chain combines TRBV12-5 with TRBJ1-2, with D unresolved. CDR1 and CDR2 (germline): LGHNT, FRNRAP. Trimming removed 0 bases at V and 2 bases at J, with 7 bases between. The CDR3 covers 14 residues.

Many counts were recorded for this clonotype. This chain links TRBV6-2 or TRBV6-3 with TRBJ1-1, with 9 bases aligning to TRBD1. Germline trimming cut 7 bases from V and 4 bases from J; bases unmatched to any gene: 10. Germline loops: CDR1 MNHEY, CDR2 SVGEGT. The length of the CDR3 is 15 residues. The CDR3 is CASIPTGGGGTEAFF. Here the CDR3 DNA reads TGTGCCAGCATCCCTACAGGGGGCGGGGGCACTGAAGCTTTCTTT.

This chain joins TRBV29-1 and TRBJ1-2; possible D gene TRBD1, 5 bases. CDR3 size: 11 residues. Per germline, CDR1 SQVTM and CDR2 ANQGSEA. Trimming shortened V by 7 bases and J by 3 bases, and 9 bases separated the two germline ends. The CDR3 sequence is CSGGTDYGYTF. The DNA of the CDR3 is TGCAGCGGTGGGACGGACTATGGCTACACCTTC.

This clonotype was seen repeatedly, ten times or more. The genes are TRBV6-1 and TRBJ2-7, with 8 nucleotides matching TRBD1. The CDR3 contains 14 residues. Germline V gives CDR1 MNHNS, CDR2 SASEGT. Losses at the gene ends were 4 bases for V and 2 bases for J; bases not matched to a gene: 4. This chain's CDR3 is CASSGTGPPYEQYF. CDR3 coding DNA: TGTGCCAGCAGTGGGACAGGGCCCCCCTACGAGCAGTACTTC.

In this sample, this clonotype turned up many times. The CDR3 is CASSERDRGNSPLHF. The DNA of the CDR3 is TGTGCCAGCAGTGAACGGGACAGGGGTAATTCACCCCTCCACTTT. The chain carries TRBV2 and TRBJ1-6, with 10 bases identical to TRBD1. The CDR3 is made up of 15 amino acids. V shed 2 bases, J shed 6 bases, and the junction held 1 base outside the gene matches. Germline V gene data show CDR1 as SNHLY and CDR2 as FYNNEI.

This clonotype was detected many times. The genes are TRBV28 and TRBJ2-6, with D perhaps TRBD1 (5 bases). The V and J ends lost 5 bases and 2 bases respectively, with 10 bases between them. The CDR3 sequence is 15 residues long. CDR1 is MDHEN and CDR2 is SYDVKM in the germline V gene. CDR3 sequence (DNA): TGTGCCAGCAGTCGCCAGACAGCTGGGGCCAACGTCCTGACTTTC. Its translation is CASSRQTAGANVLTF. Based on the CDR3 plus reference TRBV28 and TRBJ2-6, the full variable domain is DVKVTQSSRYLVKRTGEKVFLECVQDMDHENMFWYRQDPGLGLRLIYFSYDVKMKEKGDIPEGYSVSREKKERFSLILESASTNQTSMYLCASSRQTAGANVLTFGAGSRLTVL.